The 17 T cell receptor beta chains below all came from one sample that was sequenced in a study of blood T cells in healthy people across ages. Alongside a J-beta primer mix, a sample-barcoded 5' primer served in a second PCR lasting about 7 to 12 cycles. TCRdb itself ran the 5' RACE reads through MiXCR, one entry per CDR3 protein. The sample has 600,000 or so distinct CDR3 sequences; roughly 43% are singletons. Sequenced material: blood. Receptor source: a man older than 75 in good health.

The rearrangement uses TRBV25-1 and TRBJ2-5, with D possibly TRBD2 on 6 matching bases. The CDR3 covers 13 residues. Between the trimmed V and J ends, which lost 0 bases and 7 bases, there was a span of 9 bases. The germline V gene has CDR1 MGHDK and CDR2 SYGVNS. CDR3 region: CASSEYEEGTQYF. CDR3 nucleotides: TGTGCCAGCAGTGAATATGAGGAGGGGACCCAGTACTTC.

This clonotype was observed a few times. This chain connects TRBV9 to TRBJ1-2; the D gene is possibly TRBD1 (6 bases). This CDR3 contains 15 residues. Trimming shortened V by 4 bases and J by 6 bases, and 19 bases separated the two germline ends. Germline loops: CDR1 SGDLS, CDR2 YYNGEE. CDR3 loop: CASSHPDRWIDGYTF. CDR3 coding DNA: TGTGCCAGCAGCCACCCCGACAGGTGGATTGATGGCTACACCTTC.

J is TRBJ2-1 and V is TRBV7-8, with D unclear. CDR3 length equals 15 residues. The germline gives CDR1 SGHVS, CDR2 FQNEAQ. The germline V and J ends were trimmed by 1 base and 0 bases, with 7 bases remaining between them. This chain's CDR3 is CASSLEDHSYNEQFF. The CDR3 DNA sequence: TGTGCCAGCAGCTTAGAAGACCACTCCTACAATGAGCAGTTCTTC. The variable domain in full, completed from reference TRBV7-8 and TRBJ2-1, reads GAGVSQSPRYKVAKRGQDVALRCDPISGHVSLFWYQQALGQGPEFLTYFQNEAQLDKSGLPSDRFFAERPEGSVSTLKIQRTQQEDSAVYLCASSLEDHSYNEQFFGPGTRLTVL.

This clonotype was found once. The genes are TRBV27 and TRBJ2-1; D is unclear. The germline V gene has CDR1 MNHEY and CDR2 SMNVEV (reference sequence). The CDR3 is 13 amino acids. Trimming took off 7 bases at V and 6 bases at J, with 13 bases between the two ends. The CDR3 nucleotides are TGTGCCAGCACCTCTAGGCAGTGCAATGAGCAGTTCTTC. Its protein is CASTSRQCNEQFF.

This chain uses TRBV6-6 with TRBJ2-2; D might be TRBD2 (5 bases). This CDR3 region has 16 residues. Germline V lookup: CDR1 MNHNY, CDR2 SVGAGI (reference sequence). The V end lost 5 bases, the J end lost 5 bases, and 18 bases lay between the germline ends. The CDR3 DNA sequence: TGTGCCAGCAGTCCCTTCGACCGGACGGGAACCGGGGAGCTGTTTTTT. This gives the protein CASSPFDRTGTGELFF.

The rearrangement uses TRBV12-3 or TRBV12-4 and TRBJ2-3; the D gene is possibly TRBD1 (5 bases). The CDR3 has 15 amino acids. V was clipped by 1 base and J by 1 base, with 9 bases between them. The DNA of the CDR3 is TGTGCCAGCAGTTTAGACAGGTTTGGCACAGATACGCAGTATTTT. Translation gives CASSLDRFGTDTQYF.

This chain joins TRBV11-2 and TRBJ2-3, with unresolved D. The CDR3 extends over 13 amino acids. V lost 5 bases, J lost 5 bases, and 11 bases lay in between. CDR1 and CDR2 (germline): SGHAT, FQNNGV. CDR3 amino acids: CASSPRSRDTQYF. CDR3 bases: TGTGCCAGCAGCCCCCGGTCCCGAGATACGCAGTATTTT.

This clonotype was picked up one time. The junction and the germline gene differ at one end; a read error may be behind it. The CDR3 reads CSATLAGGQETRYF. The CDR3, as DNA: TGCAGTGCTACACTAGCGGGGGGACAAGAGACCCGGTACTTC. The chain has TRBV20-1 and TRBJ2-5; 12 bases agree with TRBD2. This CDR3 is 14 amino acids long. Germline lookup yields CDR1 DFQATT and CDR2 SNEGSKA (reference sequence).

This clonotype turned up a few times. The V call is TRBV7-9, the J call TRBJ2-3, with 7 bases fitting TRBD1. The germline CDR1 and CDR2 sequences are SEHNR and FQNEAQ (reference sequence). The CDR3 spans 13 residues. J was trimmed by 4 bases and V by 8 bases; bases with no gene match: 6. The CDR3 here is CASRTTGADTQYF. The CDR3 bases are TGTGCCAGCCGAACCACAGGGGCAGATACGCAGTATTTT.

In DNA form, the CDR3 reads TGTGCCAGCCTCCAATCATTCCCCCCCTACGAGCAGTACTTC. Its protein is CASLQSFPPYEQYF. This chain connects TRBV6-2 or TRBV6-3 to TRBJ2-7, with D unclear. The V and J ends lost 8 bases and 2 bases respectively, with 16 bases between them. Germline-derived CDR1 and CDR2 are MNHEY and SVGEGT. The CDR3 totals 14 residues.

The CDR3 DNA sequence: TGCGCCAGCAGCCAAGACAACTCTGGGGGCCGGGGCTACACCTTC. This codes for CASSQDNSGGRGYTF. This chain joins TRBV4-3 and TRBJ1-2; possibly TRBD1 for D (6 bases). The V end lost 0 bases, the J end lost 8 bases, and 16 bases lay between the germline ends. Germline V gene lookup returns CDR1 LGHNA and CDR2 YSLEER. CDR3 size: 15 residues.

This clonotype has a handful of counts. The chain links TRBV2 to TRBJ2-1; 8 positions agree with TRBD1. CDR3 length: 14 amino acids. The germline CDR1 and CDR2 sequences are SNHLY and FYNNEI. After removal of 4 bases from V and 5 bases from J, the junction contained 4 bases not matched to a gene. The CDR3 spells CASSGRQGNNEQFF. The CDR3 DNA reads TGTGCCAGCAGTGGTCGACAGGGGAACAATGAGCAGTTCTTC.

A single count supports this clonotype. The chain recombines TRBV6-5 with TRBJ2-7; 8 bases line up with TRBD1. The CDR3 totals 14 residues. With V trimmed by 5 bases and J by 6 bases, 9 bases remained unmatched. Germline V gene data show CDR1 as MNHEY and CDR2 as SVGAGI. CDR3 residues: CASSAPGTGGEQYF. In DNA, the CDR3 is TGTGCCAGCAGTGCGCCGGGAACAGGGGGCGAGCAGTACTTC.

The chain is built from TRBV5-1 and TRBJ2-6; D call uncertain. Germline lookup yields CDR1 SGHRS and CDR2 YFSETQ. The CDR3 runs to 15 residues. Trimming removed 4 bases from V and 2 bases from J, with 10 bases in between. This chain's CDR3 is CASSLTAAGANVLTF. CDR3 nucleotides: TGCGCCAGCAGCCTTACGGCGGCTGGGGCCAACGTCCTGACTTTC.

This chain joins TRBV20-1 and TRBJ2-1; the match to TRBD2 covers 9 bases. J gave up 7 bases and V 6 bases, and 13 bases lay outside the gene matches. CDR1 is DFQATT, CDR2 SNEGSKA, per germline (reference sequence). This CDR3 region has 15 residues. CDR3 coding DNA: TGCAGTGCACGGGAGGCGGGAGGGCGCCGGAATGAGCAGTTCTTC. Translation gives CSAREAGGRRNEQFF.

V usage is TRBV28 and J usage is TRBJ2-3; 9 bases map to TRBD2. The CDR3 totals 15 residues. Germline V lookup: CDR1 MDHEN, CDR2 SYDVKM. Losses at the gene ends were 5 bases for V and 6 bases for J; bases not matched to a gene: 9. This chain's CDR3 is CASSLLAGARDTQYF. The CDR3, as DNA: TGTGCCAGCAGTCTCTTAGCGGGGGCCCGGGATACGCAGTATTTT.

The chain is built from TRBV5-6 and TRBJ2-1; D gene unclear. Looked up from germline, CDR1 is SGHDT and CDR2 is YYEEEE. The CDR3 length is 15 residues. V was shortened by 3 bases and J by 0 bases, with 10 bases between the two germline ends. Here the CDR3 reads CASSYLLSSYNEQFF. CDR3 DNA: TGTGCCAGCAGCTACCTCTTAAGCTCCTACAATGAGCAGTTCTTC.